Presented here are 29 T cell receptor beta chains from one specimen sequenced in a study of blood T cell repertoires in COVID-19. TCRdb keeps only in-frame clones here, not all; method: immunoSEQ multiplex PCR. The data show over 200,000 clones, roughly 88% seen once. Sequenced material: PBMCs or T cells enriched from blood (not recorded which). Source of these receptors: a woman in her thirties who had been exposed to COVID-19.

The chain combines TRBV6-5 with TRBJ2-7, with D maybe TRBD2 (7 bases). In germline, CDR1 is MNHEY, CDR2 SVGAGI. The V end was cut by 8 bases, the J end by 5 bases, with 19 bases between. The CDR3 loop spans 14 amino acids. This CDR3 reads CASSRGGIIHEQYF. Written as DNA, the CDR3 is TGTGCCAGCTCAAGGGGGGGAATTATCCACGAGCAGTACTTC.

This sequence joins TRBV7-9 and TRBJ2-2; D remains ambiguous. The CDR3 loop spans 15 amino acids. Germline V CDR1 and CDR2: SEHNR, FQNEAQ (reference sequence). V lost 2 bases and J lost 7, with 14 bases in between. DNA of the CDR3: TGTGCCAGCAGCTTAAGAGGCCCGATCAGCGGGGAGCTGTTTTTT. Translation: CASSLRGPISGELFF.

The rearrangement uses TRBV28 and TRBJ2-1; 15 positions match TRBD2. The CDR3 is 15 residues long. Germline-derived CDR1 and CDR2 are MDHEN and SYDVKM. J lost 10 bases, V lost 6 bases, and 7 bases had no gene match. This CDR3 is CASSTGLAGGYEQFF. The CDR3 DNA reads as TGTGCCAGCAGCACCGGACTAGCGGGAGGGTACGAGCAGTTCTTC.

The rearrangement links TRBV6-5 to TRBJ2-2; D remains unclear. CDR1 MNHEY and CDR2 SVGAGI come from the germline V gene. V was shortened by 2 bases and J by 1 base, with 5 bases between the two germline ends. This CDR3 is built from 14 residues. CDR3 sequence: CASSYGGNTGELFF. CDR3 in DNA: TGTGCCAGCAGTTACGGCGGGAACACCGGGGAGCTGTTTTTT.

The gene calls are TRBV27 and TRBJ1-5; perhaps TRBD1 as D (5 bases). The V end lost 6 bases, the J end lost 0 bases, and 24 bases lay between the germline ends. The germline V gene has CDR1 MNHEY and CDR2 SMNVEV (reference sequence). This CDR3 is 19 amino acids long. CDR3: CASREPGTAKIHSNQPQHF. The CDR3 DNA is TGTGCCAGCAGAGAACCCGGGACTGCAAAGATACATAGCAATCAGCCCCAGCATTTT.

This chain links TRBV19 with TRBJ2-2; 9 bases match TRBD2. CDR1 is LNHDA and CDR2 is SQIVND in the germline V gene (reference sequence). This CDR3 has 17 residues. With 5 bases clipped from V and 4 bases from J, the junction kept 11 bases outside the gene matches. The CDR3 region has the DNA TGTGCCAGTAGTGCGGACAGCGGACTAGCGATCACCGGGGAGCTGTTTTTT. Protein product: CASSADSGLAITGELFF.

This sequence joins TRBV3-1 (or the pseudogene TRBV3-2) and TRBJ2-7; 8 bases line up with TRBD2. V lost 3 bases to trimming and J lost 3 bases; unmatched junction nucleotides: 16. The CDR3 is 18 amino acids. Germline V lookup: CDR1 LGHDT, CDR2 YNNKEL (reference sequence). CDR3 protein: CASSHRFFSGTGSYEQYF. In DNA, the CDR3 is TGTGCCAGCAGCCACCGTTTTTTTAGCGGGACGGGCAGCTACGAGCAGTACTTC.

This chain links TRBV20-1 with TRBJ2-5; no definite D call. The germline V and J ends were trimmed by 6 bases and 5 bases, with 10 bases remaining between them. Looked up from germline, CDR1 is DFQATT and CDR2 is SNEGSKA (reference sequence). This CDR3 region has 11 residues. The CDR3 region is CSAQIHETQYF. The CDR3 DNA sequence: TGCAGTGCCCAAATCCATGAGACCCAGTACTTC.

The V gene is TRBV19, the J gene TRBJ2-1; 14 bases align to TRBD2. CDR3 length: 15 amino acids. Per the germline V gene, CDR1 is LNHDA and CDR2 is SQIVND (reference sequence). V shed 3 bases and J 9 bases; nucleotides not matched to a gene: 4. DNA for the CDR3: TGTGCCAGTAGTATTCTGGGACTAGCGGGAGTTGAGCAGTTCTTC. Translation: CASSILGLAGVEQFF.

The rearrangement joins TRBV2 to TRBJ1-1, with D possibly TRBD1 on 6 matching bases. In germline, CDR1 is SNHLY, CDR2 FYNNEI. Trimming pared 3 bases from V and 1 base from J, leaving 12 bases between. This CDR3 region has 15 residues. CDR3: CASSEQGRGNTEAFF. The CDR3 nucleotides read TGTGCCAGCAGTGAGCAGGGGAGAGGGAACACTGAAGCTTTCTTT.

The V gene is TRBV6-2 or TRBV6-3, the J gene TRBJ1-5, with 8 positions matching TRBD1. The germline V gene has CDR1 MNHEY and CDR2 SVGEGT. The CDR3 has 14 amino acids. Trimming took 4 bases from V and 9 from J; bases not matched to a gene: 8. CDR3 protein: CASSSTGETRPQHF. The CDR3 nucleotides read TGTGCCAGCAGTTCGACAGGGGAAACGCGGCCCCAGCATTTT.

This clone has just a few counts. The chain couples TRBV9 to TRBJ2-5, with a weak D call TRBD1 (5 bases). Trimming removed 0 bases from V and 5 bases from J, with 17 bases in between. CDR3 length: 16 residues. Looked up from germline, CDR1 is SGDLS and CDR2 is YYNGEE. CDR3 nucleotides: TGTGCCAGCAGCGTAGAGGTCGGACAAAAGTACGAGACCCAGTACTTC. This translates into CASSVEVGQKYETQYF.

J is TRBJ2-7 and V is TRBV28, with TRBD1 as a possible D gene (5 bases). The CDR3 is made up of 15 amino acids. V dropped 7 bases and J dropped 1 base, with 17 bases sitting between them. Germline assignment: CDR1 MDHEN and CDR2 SYDVKM. CDR3 nucleotides: TGTGCCAGCACCCCGACAGCCCAAAATTCCTACGAGCAGTACTTC. It encodes CASTPTAQNSYEQYF. The variable domain in full, completed from reference TRBV28 and TRBJ2-7, reads DVKVTQSSRYLVKRTGEKVFLECVQDMDHENMFWYRQDPGLGLRLIYFSYDVKMKEKGDIPEGYSVSREKKERFSLILESASTNQTSMYLCASTPTAQNSYEQYFGPGTRLTVT.

This clone has only a few counts. The gene calls are TRBV19 and TRBJ1-3; D perhaps matches TRBD1 (5 bases). CDR1 LNHDA and CDR2 SQIVND come from the germline V gene (reference sequence). CDR3 size: 14 residues. V dropped 4 bases and J dropped 3 bases, with 10 bases sitting between them. The CDR3 protein is CASSTQGFGNTIYF. The CDR3 DNA follows: TGTGCCAGTAGTACCCAGGGATTTGGAAACACCATATATTTT.

This chain joins TRBV2 and TRBJ1-2, with a possible D match to TRBD1 (6 bases). Germline V gene data show CDR1 as SNHLY and CDR2 as FYNNEI. V lost 6 bases and J 0 bases, leaving 8 bases between the germline ends. The CDR3 is made up of 13 amino acids. CDR3 nucleotide sequence: TGTGCCAGCAGCAGGGGAACTAACTATGGCTACACCTTC. This translates into CASSRGTNYGYTF.

The chain recombines TRBV5-1 with TRBJ2-3, with 8 bases matching TRBD1. The V gene's germline CDR1 is SGHRS and CDR2 YFSETQ. The ends lost 4 bases at V and 0 bases at J; junction bases unmatched: 7. The CDR3 runs to 16 residues. CDR3 nucleotide sequence: TGCGCCAGCAGCCTACCAGACAGGGGTAGCACAGATACGCAGTATTTT. Translating gives CASSLPDRGSTDTQYF.

The chain joins TRBV2 to TRBJ2-1, with D possibly being TRBD2 (6 bases). Trimming shortened V by 0 bases and J by 9 bases, and 15 bases separated the two germline ends. Germline V lookup: CDR1 SNHLY, CDR2 FYNNEI. The CDR3 runs to 15 residues. CDR3 coding DNA: TGTGCCAGCAGTGAAGCGCTTCTAGGAGGGACTGAGCAGTTCTTC. Its protein product is CASSEALLGGTEQFF.

This chain links TRBV7-9 with TRBJ2-1; TRBD2 matches at 8 bases. After removal of 5 bases from V and 7 bases from J, the junction contained 16 bases not matched to a gene. Germline CDR1 and CDR2: SEHNR and FQNEAQ (reference sequence). This CDR3 has 17 residues. This CDR3 reads CASSAPPGTRARNEQFF. DNA of the CDR3: TGTGCCAGCAGCGCCCCACCCGGGACTAGGGCCCGGAATGAGCAGTTCTTC.

The chain carries TRBV7-9 and TRBJ2-5; the D gene is possibly TRBD1 (6 bases). CDR1 and CDR2 (germline): SEHNR, FQNEAQ (reference sequence). Deletions cut 4 bases from V and 0 bases from J, with 15 bases between. The CDR3 covers 16 residues. In DNA form, the CDR3 reads TGTGCCAGCAGCTCAACAGGGAAGCCCGACCAAGAGACCCAGTACTTC. This gives the protein CASSSTGKPDQETQYF.

The rearrangement uses TRBV11-2 and TRBJ1-3; D is possibly TRBD1 (5 bases). V was pared by 2 bases and J by 4 bases, with 18 bases between. The germline CDR1 and CDR2 sequences are SGHAT and FQNNGV. The CDR3 is 17 amino acids. Written as DNA, the CDR3 is TGTGCCAGCAGCTTAACCCCACAGGAGTCCCCGGGAAACACCATATATTTT. Amino acids: CASSLTPQESPGNTIYF.

This clone was detected a few times. The chain uses TRBV10-2 and TRBJ2-1; 12 nucleotides match TRBD2. The CDR3 is made up of 16 amino acids. Unmatched junction bases numbered 10, after V lost 4 bases and J lost 9 bases. The germline CDR1 and CDR2 sequences are WSHSY and SAAADI. The CDR3 sequence: CASSGASGRGLVEQFF. The DNA of the CDR3 is TGCGCCAGCAGTGGGGCTAGCGGGAGGGGGTTAGTTGAGCAGTTCTTC.

The J gene is TRBJ2-1, the V gene TRBV10-1, with unresolved D. The length of the CDR3 is 15 residues. The germline gives CDR1 WNHNN, CDR2 SYGVQD (reference sequence). V was shortened by 3 bases and J by 2 bases, with 11 bases between the two germline ends. The CDR3 DNA sequence: TGCGCCAGCAGTGATGTACGCAGGCCCTACAATGAGCAGTTCTTC. This gives the protein CASSDVRRPYNEQFF.

The rearrangement uses TRBV30 and TRBJ2-1; no definite D call. The V gene's germline CDR1 is GTSNPN and CDR2 SVGIG (reference sequence). The CDR3 has 11 residues. The V gene lost 2 bases and the J gene lost 7 bases, with 6 bases spanning the gap. CDR3 residues: CAWSSRNEQFF. The CDR3 DNA reads TGTGCCTGGAGTTCCCGTAATGAGCAGTTCTTC.

This clone has just a few counts. This sequence joins TRBV9 and TRBJ2-7; 14 nucleotides align to TRBD2. Looked up from germline, CDR1 is SGDLS and CDR2 is YYNGEE. The CDR3 is 16 residues long. Losses at the gene ends were 4 bases for V and 4 bases for J; bases not matched to a gene: 7. Here the CDR3 reads CASSSRGTSGSYEQYF. The CDR3 DNA follows: TGTGCCAGCAGCTCCCGGGGGACTAGCGGGAGTTACGAGCAGTACTTC.

This clone was found a few times. The rearrangement links TRBV7-3 to TRBJ2-7, with TRBD1 as a possible D gene (6 bases). In germline, CDR1 is SGHTA, CDR2 FQGTGA. CDR3 length: 14 amino acids. Trimming took 3 bases from V and 0 from J, leaving 9 bases between them. This CDR3 is CASSFRGDSYEQYF. The CDR3 region has the DNA TGTGCCAGCAGCTTCAGGGGCGACTCCTACGAGCAGTACTTC.

This clone was detected only once. The chain links TRBV5-1 to TRBJ2-2; 15 nucleotides line up with TRBD2. CDR1 is SGHRS and CDR2 is YFSETQ in the germline V gene. V was pared by 1 base and J by 4 bases, with 2 bases of the junction left unmatched. This CDR3 has 17 amino acids. The CDR3 here is CASSLRGLAGGTGELFF. The CDR3 DNA is TGCGCCAGCAGCTTGAGGGGACTAGCGGGAGGCACCGGGGAGCTGTTTTTT.

The CDR3 sequence: CASSSLTGGYPQETQYF. The CDR3 nucleotides read TGTGCCAGCAGCTCCTTGACAGGGGGCTACCCCCAAGAGACCCAGTACTTC. This chain uses TRBV5-4 with TRBJ2-5, with TRBD1 matching 10 bases. The V gene's germline CDR1 is SGHNT and CDR2 YYREEE (reference sequence). The CDR3 sequence is 17 residues long. The J segment lost 1 base and the V segment lost 3 bases, leaving 9 bases of the junction unmatched.

This clone was observed once. The CDR3 loop reads CASKKQGMGEKLFF. CDR3 nucleotide sequence: TGTGCCAGCAAGAAACAGGGGATGGGTGAAAAACTGTTTTTT. The chain carries TRBV27 and TRBJ1-4, with 7 bases lining up with TRBD1. CDR1 and CDR2 from the germline V gene are MNHEY and SMNVEV (reference sequence). Trimming at V came to 7 bases and at J to 7 bases, leaving 9 bases not matched to a gene. This CDR3 region has 14 residues.

In DNA, the CDR3 is TGCGCCAGCAGCTTGGGACTGGGGACCGGGGGTTTGATCGATCGCGGGGAGCTGTTTTTT. The encoded protein is CASSLGLGTGGLIDRGELFF. The chain recombines TRBV5-1 with TRBJ2-2, with D tentatively TRBD2 (6 bases). V was pared by 0 bases and J by 7 bases, with 28 bases between. Per the germline V gene, CDR1 is SGHRS and CDR2 is YFSETQ. The CDR3 sequence is 20 residues long.